A selection of T cell receptor beta chains follows, all from one sample in a study of cytomegalovirus exposure and HLA in healthy donors. Only in-frame clones appear in the TCRdb table, and some are missing; sequencing was by immunoSEQ multiplex PCR. The data hold about 120,000 clones, with approximately 88% observed a single time. The sample was PBMCs. Every receptor here comes from a man younger than 30 in good health and CMV-seronegative. The CDR3 runs from the conserved cysteine through the conserved F or W. D genes are given only for firm matches. Size values are once, few and many counts, or a class for expanded clones, and some rows have none.

v_call: TRBV6-1
d_call: TRBD1
clone_size: .
j_call: TRBJ2-1
cdr3_length: 15
cdr3_nt: TGTGCCAGCAGAAAGGGACAGGGGGAAGACTATGAGCAGTTCTTC
cdr3_aa: CASRKGQGEDYEQFF

v_call: TRBV20-1
d_call: .
clone_size: .
j_call: TRBJ2-3
cdr3_length: 11
cdr3_nt: TGCAGTGCAGGGGACACAGATACGCAGTATTTT
cdr3_aa: CSAGDTDTQYF

v_call: TRBV5-1
d_call: TRBD2
clone_size: .
j_call: TRBJ2-7
cdr3_length: 15
cdr3_nt: TGCGCCAGCAGTCCCTTCGGGGACTATACCTACGAGCAGTACTTC
cdr3_aa: CASSPFGDYTYEQYF

v_call: TRBV7-8
d_call: .
clone_size: .
j_call: TRBJ1-1
cdr3_length: 14
cdr3_nt: TGTGCCAGCAGCTTAGGTTTGGGGGGCACTGAAGCTTTCTTT
cdr3_aa: CASSLGLGGTEAFF

v_call: TRBV7-9
d_call: .
clone_size: .
j_call: TRBJ2-1
cdr3_length: 13
cdr3_nt: TGTGCCAGCAGTTACGGACTGTGGAATGAGCAGTTCTTC
cdr3_aa: CASSYGLWNEQFF

v_call: TRBV19
d_call: .
clone_size: .
j_call: TRBJ2-1
cdr3_length: 14
cdr3_nt: TGTGCCAGCTCGCTTTTTGGGACAAACAATGAGCAGTTCTTC
cdr3_aa: CASSLFGTNNEQFF

v_call: TRBV5-5
d_call: TRBD2
clone_size: .
j_call: TRBJ2-3
cdr3_length: 16
cdr3_nt: TGTGCCAGCAGCTTGACTTTTAGCGGGGCCCCAGATACGCAGTATTTT
cdr3_aa: CASSLTFSGAPDTQYF

v_call: TRBV7-7
d_call: TRBD2
clone_size: .
j_call: TRBJ2-7
cdr3_length: 13
cdr3_nt: TGTGCCAGCAGCTCGGGACTAACCTACGAGCAGTACTTC
cdr3_aa: CASSSGLTYEQYF

v_call: TRBV28
d_call: .
clone_size: .
j_call: TRBJ2-5
cdr3_length: 16
cdr3_nt: TGTGCCAGCAGTTTATCCGGCAGGGGCCCGCAAGAGACCCAGTACTTC
cdr3_aa: CASSLSGRGPQETQYF

v_call: TRBV7-8
d_call: .
clone_size: .
j_call: TRBJ2-3
cdr3_length: 14
cdr3_nt: TGTGCCAGCAGCTTTGGCAATTCGTGGGATACGCAGTATTTT
cdr3_aa: CASSFGNSWDTQYF

v_call: TRBV27
d_call: .
clone_size: few
j_call: TRBJ1-2
cdr3_length: 12
cdr3_nt: TGTGCCAGCAGTACAGGGAACTATGGCTACACCTTC
cdr3_aa: CASSTGNYGYTF

v_call: TRBV7-9
d_call: .
clone_size: .
j_call: TRBJ2-1
cdr3_length: 13
cdr3_nt: TGTGCCAGCAGCGACCAGGGATTCAATGAGCAGTTCTTC
cdr3_aa: CASSDQGFNEQFF

v_call: TRBV14
d_call: TRBD2
clone_size: few
j_call: TRBJ2-5
cdr3_length: 15
cdr3_nt: TGTGCCAGCAGCCCGACTAGCGGGGGGGCAGAGACCCAGTACTTC
cdr3_aa: CASSPTSGGAETQYF

v_call: TRBV11-2
d_call: .
clone_size: .
j_call: TRBJ2-7
cdr3_length: 15
cdr3_nt: TGTGCCAGCAGCTTGAATCCCGAGCCGTCGCTGTGGCAGTACTTC
cdr3_aa: CASSLNPEPSLWQYF

v_call: TRBV19
d_call: TRBD2
clone_size: .
j_call: TRBJ2-2
cdr3_length: 16
cdr3_nt: TGTGCCAGTAGTATCTCCACTAGCGGGTACACCGGGGAGCTGTTTTTT
cdr3_aa: CASSISTSGYTGELFF

v_call: TRBV7-8
d_call: TRBD1
clone_size: .
j_call: TRBJ2-7
cdr3_length: 17
cdr3_nt: TGTGCCAGCAGCTTAGTTTTTTCCGGACAGGCGAAATACGAGCAGTACTTC
cdr3_aa: CASSLVFSGQAKYEQYF

v_call: TRBV28
d_call: TRBD1
clone_size: .
j_call: TRBJ1-5
cdr3_length: 13
cdr3_nt: TGTGCGGGCCGAGACAGGGGTGATCAGCCCCAGCATTTT
cdr3_aa: CAGRDRGDQPQHF

v_call: TRBV30
d_call: .
clone_size: .
j_call: TRBJ1-1
cdr3_length: 16
cdr3_nt: TGTGCCTGGAGTAACCCCAAAAGGACAGTGAACACTGAAGCTTTCTTT
cdr3_aa: CAWSNPKRTVNTEAFF

v_call: TRBV5-6
d_call: .
clone_size: .
j_call: TRBJ1-3
cdr3_length: 13
cdr3_nt: TGTGCCAGCAGCTTGTCCAGTCTAGACACCATATATTTT
cdr3_aa: CASSLSSLDTIYF

v_call: TRBV14
d_call: .
clone_size: .
j_call: TRBJ2-1
cdr3_length: 11
cdr3_nt: TGTGCCAGCGGAGTGATCGATGAGCAGTTCTTC
cdr3_aa: CASGVIDEQFF

v_call: TRBV27
d_call: .
clone_size: .
j_call: TRBJ2-7
cdr3_length: 16
cdr3_nt: TGTGCCAGCAGCCCCCAAGGGTCAGGGCTATCCTACGAGCAGTACTTC
cdr3_aa: CASSPQGSGLSYEQYF

v_call: TRBV7-9
d_call: .
clone_size: .
j_call: TRBJ1-2
cdr3_length: 14
cdr3_nt: TGTGCCAGCAGCACCCCGACAGTACACTATGGCTACACCTTC
cdr3_aa: CASSTPTVHYGYTF

v_call: TRBV11-2
d_call: TRBD1
clone_size: .
j_call: TRBJ2-7
cdr3_length: 13
cdr3_nt: TGTGCCAGCAGCGCAGGGGGCACCTACGAGCAGTACTTC
cdr3_aa: CASSAGGTYEQYF

v_call: TRBV19
d_call: .
clone_size: .
j_call: TRBJ1-1
cdr3_length: 13
cdr3_nt: TGTGCCAGTACCCCTCGAGGGAGCACTGAAGCTTTCTTT
cdr3_aa: CASTPRGSTEAFF

v_call: TRBV25-1
d_call: .
clone_size: once
j_call: TRBJ2-1
cdr3_length: 12
cdr3_nt: TGTGCCAGCAGTGACTTTTACAATGAGCAGTTCTTC
cdr3_aa: CASSDFYNEQFF

v_call: TRBV5-1
d_call: TRBD2
clone_size: once
j_call: TRBJ2-3
cdr3_length: 14
cdr3_nt: TGCGCCAGCAGGCAGACTAGCGGCACAGATACGCAGTATTTT
cdr3_aa: CASRQTSGTDTQYF

v_call: TRBV6-1
d_call: TRBD2
clone_size: .
j_call: TRBJ2-7
cdr3_length: 17
cdr3_nt: TGTGCCAGCAGTGGCCCGGGACTAGCGGTTAGCTCCTACGAGCAGTACTTC
cdr3_aa: CASSGPGLAVSSYEQYF

v_call: TRBV28
d_call: .
clone_size: .
j_call: TRBJ1-2
cdr3_length: 17
cdr3_nt: TGTGCCAGCAGTCCGACAGGAGGCCCCCCTTCTAACTATGGCTACACCTTC
cdr3_aa: CASSPTGGPPSNYGYTF

v_call: TRBV27
d_call: .
clone_size: .
j_call: TRBJ1-5
cdr3_length: 15
cdr3_nt: TGTGCCAGCAGTGGGTCCAGGGAGGGGAGTCAGCCCCAGCATTTT
cdr3_aa: CASSGSREGSQPQHF

v_call: TRBV4-1
d_call: TRBD2
clone_size: .
j_call: TRBJ2-7
cdr3_length: 14
cdr3_nt: TGCGCCAGCAGCCAACAAGGGAGGGGCTACGAGCAGTACTTC
cdr3_aa: CASSQQGRGYEQYF

v_call: TRBV30
d_call: .
clone_size: .
j_call: TRBJ2-7
cdr3_length: 13
cdr3_nt: TGTGCCTGGAGTGCCCGGACAGATGGCGAGCAGTACTTC
cdr3_aa: CAWSARTDGEQYF

v_call: TRBV27
d_call: .
clone_size: .
j_call: TRBJ1-2
cdr3_length: 14
cdr3_nt: TGTGCCAGCAGTTTTGCGGGGGATTCCTATGGCTACACCTTC
cdr3_aa: CASSFAGDSYGYTF

v_call: TRBV9
d_call: TRBD1
clone_size: .
j_call: TRBJ2-7
cdr3_length: 15
cdr3_nt: TGTGCCAGCAGCGTAGGGACAGGGATGACCTACGAGCAGTACTTC
cdr3_aa: CASSVGTGMTYEQYF

v_call: TRBV5-1
d_call: .
clone_size: once
j_call: TRBJ2-2
cdr3_length: 17
cdr3_nt: TGCGCCAGCACCTTTTCCGGGACAAGGTCGTCCAACGGGGAGCTGTTTTTT
cdr3_aa: CASTFSGTRSSNGELFF

v_call: TRBV4-1
d_call: TRBD2
clone_size: .
j_call: TRBJ2-7
cdr3_length: 15
cdr3_nt: TGCGCCAGCAGCCAAGCCGCTAGCGGGAGATACGAGCAGTACTTC
cdr3_aa: CASSQAASGRYEQYF

v_call: TRBV18
d_call: TRBD1
clone_size: .
j_call: TRBJ1-2
cdr3_length: 16
cdr3_nt: TGTGCCAGCTCACCCGCTGGGGTGGGACAGGGACGTGGCTACACCTTC
cdr3_aa: CASSPAGVGQGRGYTF

v_call: TRBV14
d_call: .
clone_size: .
j_call: TRBJ2-3
cdr3_length: 15
cdr3_nt: TGTGCCAGCAGCCAAGACAGGGTGGGCACAGATACGCAGTATTTT
cdr3_aa: CASSQDRVGTDTQYF

v_call: TRBV10-1
d_call: TRBD2
clone_size: once
j_call: TRBJ2-7
cdr3_length: 16
cdr3_nt: TGCGCCAGCAGTGCCTCCCGGGGGACTAGCGGGACCAAGCAGTACTTC
cdr3_aa: CASSASRGTSGTKQYF

v_call: TRBV2
d_call: TRBD1
clone_size: .
j_call: TRBJ2-7
cdr3_length: 13
cdr3_nt: TGTGCCAGCAGCGGACAGGGGGCCTACGAGCAGTACTTC
cdr3_aa: CASSGQGAYEQYF

v_call: TRBV11-3
d_call: TRBD1
clone_size: .
j_call: TRBJ2-7
cdr3_length: 13
cdr3_nt: TGTGCCAGCAGCCCAGGGGGTACCTACGAGCAGTACTTC
cdr3_aa: CASSPGGTYEQYF

v_call: TRBV10-1
d_call: TRBD2
clone_size: .
j_call: TRBJ2-1
cdr3_length: 17
cdr3_nt: TGCGCCAGCAGTATAGCGGGAGGCCCCCAAAAATACAATGAGCAGTTCTTC
cdr3_aa: CASSIAGGPQKYNEQFF

v_call: TRBV11-3
d_call: .
clone_size: .
j_call: TRBJ2-1
cdr3_length: 13
cdr3_nt: TGTGCCAGCAGCTCGGCGGTCCACAATGAGCAGTTCTTC
cdr3_aa: CASSSAVHNEQFF

v_call: TRBV11-3
d_call: .
clone_size: .
j_call: TRBJ2-2
cdr3_length: 12
cdr3_nt: TGTGCCAGCAGCCCTCACACCGGGGAGCTGTTTTTT
cdr3_aa: CASSPHTGELFF